Presented here are 26 T cell receptor beta chains from one specimen sequenced in a study of CD8 T cells in ankylosing spondylitis. General observations from the study: Ankylosing spondylitis blood appeared to carry a characteristic TCR beta motif of 7 or 8 highly homologous variants.

From the 5' RACE reads, TCRdb called clonotypes with MiXCR, one entry per CDR3 protein. The sample gives 650,000 to 800,000 distinct CDR3 sequences, roughly 20% of which show up once; around 20% is in the top ten. Their specific antigens are unknown. Specimen: blood, either unsorted or a sorted T cell fraction (not recorded which). The receptor set was obtained from a male donor with ankylosing spondylitis.

V is TRBV7-2 and J is TRBJ2-2, with 8 bases matching TRBD1. The CDR3 extends over 15 amino acids. Per germline, CDR1 SGHTA and CDR2 FQGNSA. V shed 5 bases and J 1 base; nucleotides not matched to a gene: 3. CDR3: CASSADRGNTGELFF. CDR3 nucleotide sequence: TGTGCCAGCAGCGCAGACAGGGGGAACACCGGGGAGCTGTTTTTT.

This clonotype was counted only a few times. The CDR3 DNA reads TGCGCCAGCAGCCAAGTAGTGGGTAGGGATCAGCCCCAGCATTTT. As protein: CASSQVVGRDQPQHF. This chain uses TRBV4-3 with TRBJ1-5; the D is unclear. V was trimmed by 1 base and J by 5 bases, leaving 12 bases between them. The CDR3 length is 15 residues. Per germline, CDR1 LGHNA and CDR2 YSLEER.

This clonotype was counted a few times. The chain is built from TRBV20-1 and TRBJ2-7, with 8 bases fitting TRBD1. The CDR3 is made up of 13 amino acids. With 0 bases clipped from V and 4 bases from J, the junction kept 2 bases outside the gene matches. In germline, CDR1 is DFQATT, CDR2 SNEGSKA (reference sequence). CDR3 in DNA: TGCAGTGCTAGAGACAGGGGGCAGTACGAGCAGTACTTC. Translation gives CSARDRGQYEQYF.

V gene TRBV20-1 combines with J gene TRBJ2-3; 14 nucleotides line up with TRBD2. Germline values: CDR1 DFQATT, CDR2 SNEGSKA (reference sequence). This CDR3 is built from 18 residues. Germline trimming cut 3 bases from V and 2 bases from J; bases unmatched to any gene: 10. The CDR3 spells CSASPGLAGAHTTDTQYF. CDR3 nucleotides: TGCAGTGCTAGCCCGGGACTAGCGGGAGCCCATACCACAGATACGCAGTATTTT.

V and J are TRBV7-2 and TRBJ1-1, with a possible D match to TRBD1 (6 bases). CDR1 SGHTA and CDR2 FQGNSA come from the germline V gene. V lost 7 bases to trimming and J lost 5 bases, with 14 bases between them. The CDR3 totals 13 residues. Written as DNA, the CDR3 is TGTGCCAGCAACGATCGGGGGGCAACTGAAGCTTTCTTT. Encoded protein: CASNDRGATEAFF.

The gene calls are TRBV11-2 and TRBJ2-7; D is unresolved. There are 12 residues in the CDR3. V lost 4 bases, J lost 3 bases, and 7 bases lay in between. CDR1 is SGHAT, CDR2 FQNNGV, per germline. The CDR3 DNA follows: TGTGCCAGCAGCTCCCTGGACTACGAGCAGTACTTC. Translation: CASSSLDYEQYF.

This clonotype turned up a few times. The V call is TRBV5-1, the J call TRBJ2-3; D unresolved. There are 16 residues in the CDR3. V gave up 0 bases and J gave up 0 bases, with 11 bases separating them. Germline assignment: CDR1 SGHRS and CDR2 YFSETQ. CDR3 loop: CASSLVEYSSTDTQYF. The CDR3 DNA reads as TGCGCCAGCAGCTTGGTTGAATACTCTAGCACAGATACGCAGTATTTT. The complete variable domain, with remaining parts taken from reference TRBV5-1 and TRBJ2-3, reads KAGVTQTPRYLIKTRGQQVTLSCSPISGHRSVSWYQQTPGQGLQFLFEYFSETQRNKGNFPGRFSGRQFSNSRSEMNVSTLELGDSALYLCASSLVEYSSTDTQYFGPGTRLTVL.

This clonotype was seen a few times. V is TRBV5-1 and J is TRBJ1-2, with TRBD1 as a possible D gene (5 bases). The V and J ends lost 2 bases and 4 bases respectively, with 15 bases between them. This CDR3 spans 15 amino acids. Germline V gene sequence: CDR1 SGHRS, CDR2 YFSETQ. The CDR3 region is CASSFHSDSIYGYTF. CDR3 sequence (DNA): TGCGCCAGCAGCTTCCACTCCGACAGTATCTATGGCTACACCTTC.

Only a few counts were recorded for this clonotype. V gene TRBV18 combines with J gene TRBJ1-6, with D uncertain. The CDR3 consists of 13 residues. CDR1 and CDR2 from the germline V gene are KGHSH and LQKENI. V dropped 3 bases and J dropped 5 bases, with 5 bases sitting between them. The CDR3 coding sequence is TGTGCCAGCTCACCTCAAGATAATTCACCCCTCCACTTT. As protein: CASSPQDNSPLHF.

This clonotype was seen a handful of times. This chain connects TRBV2 to TRBJ1-5; D perhaps matches TRBD1 (6 bases). V was shortened by 3 bases and J by 7 bases, with 22 bases between the two germline ends. Per the germline V gene, CDR1 is SNHLY and CDR2 is FYNNEI. CDR3 length: 17 residues. This chain's CDR3 is CASSEGLAQGRGQPQHF. DNA of the CDR3: TGTGCCAGCAGTGAGGGCCTGGCTCAGGGGAGAGGGCAGCCCCAGCATTTT.

The chain joins TRBV20-1 to TRBJ2-5; possibly TRBD2 for D (5 bases). The CDR3 consists of 12 residues. Trimming pared 6 bases from V and 5 bases from J, leaving 13 bases between. The germline V gene has CDR1 DFQATT and CDR2 SNEGSKA (reference sequence). CDR3 nucleotides: TGCAGTGCCCTTGGGGAGTGGGAGACCCAGTACTTC. Protein product: CSALGEWETQYF.

This clonotype has ten or more counts. This rearrangement joins TRBV27 to TRBJ1-5; no firm D call. The CDR3 contains 13 residues. Germline assignment: CDR1 MNHEY and CDR2 SMNVEV (reference sequence). The V and J ends lost 2 bases and 7 bases respectively, with 9 bases between them. This CDR3 is CASSLGLDQPQHF. CDR3 coding DNA: TGTGCCAGCAGTTTAGGTCTGGACCAGCCCCAGCATTTT.

This clonotype was found a few times. The chain carries TRBV12-3 or TRBV12-4 and TRBJ2-7; 10 nucleotides line up with TRBD2. CDR3 length: 15 amino acids. V lost 2 bases, J lost 3 bases, and 4 bases stayed unmatched. In DNA form, the CDR3 reads TGTGCCAGCAGTTTATTAGCGGGAGGATTCTACGAGCAGTACTTC. Amino acid sequence: CASSLLAGGFYEQYF.

This chain joins TRBV4-2 and TRBJ2-7, with 7 nucleotides matching TRBD1. CDR1 LGHNA and CDR2 YNFKEQ come from the germline V gene. The length of the CDR3 is 17 residues. Unmatched junction bases numbered 14, after V lost 3 bases and J lost 3 bases. The CDR3 sequence: CASSHLFVGQQNYEQYF. The CDR3, as DNA: TGTGCCAGCAGCCATCTTTTTGTGGGACAGCAAAACTACGAGCAGTACTTC.

For this clonotype: One end of the junction varies from germline; a read error may be responsible. The rearrangement joins TRBV5-1 to TRBJ2-7; possible D gene TRBD2, 6 bases. CDR1 is SGHRS and CDR2 is YFSETQ in the germline V gene. This CDR3 comprises 13 residues. The CDR3 DNA reads TGCGACAGCAGCTTGGCGCGGGACTACGAGCAGTACTTC. It yields the protein CDSSLARDYEQYF. The full variable domain, with the rest looked up from reference TRBV5-1 and TRBJ2-7, is KAGVTQTPRYLIKTRGQQVTLSCSPISGHRSVSWYQQTPGQGLQFLFEYFSETQRNKGNFPGRFSGRQFSNSRSEMNVSTLELGDSALYLCDSSLARDYEQYFGPGTRLTVT.

This clonotype turned up a few times. The chain employs TRBV12-3 or TRBV12-4 and TRBJ1-6; 8 bases align to TRBD1. The length of the CDR3 is 12 residues. With V trimmed by 6 bases and J by 13 bases, 5 bases remained unmatched. CDR3 protein: CASSWDRYPLHF. In DNA, the CDR3 is TGTGCCAGCAGCTGGGACAGGTACCCCCTCCACTTT.

The chain joins TRBV5-6 to TRBJ2-1; tentatively, D is TRBD2 (6 bases). CDR1 and CDR2 from the germline V gene are SGHDT and YYEEEE. V lost 1 base to trimming and J lost 2 bases, with 13 bases between them. This CDR3 contains 16 residues. CDR3 DNA: TGTGCCAGCAGCTTGCGGGGACTCTCAGCCTACAATGAGCAGTTCTTC. Its protein is CASSLRGLSAYNEQFF.

The V and J genes are TRBV9 and TRBJ2-5, with 7 bases lining up with TRBD2. The CDR3 runs to 17 residues. V was clipped by 0 bases and J by 0 bases; unmatched bases: 8. The germline CDR1 and CDR2 sequences are SGDLS and YYNGEE. CDR3 nucleotide sequence: TGTGCCAGCAGCGTAGGCGGGCGGGGGTCGTACCAAGAGACCCAGTACTTC. Protein product: CASSVGGRGSYQETQYF.

Ten or more counts support this clonotype. The chain is built from TRBV6-2 or TRBV6-3 and TRBJ2-1; D remains ambiguous. There are 15 residues in the CDR3. Deletions cut 5 bases from V and 0 bases from J, with 11 bases between. In germline, CDR1 is MNHEY, CDR2 SVGEGT. CDR3 protein: CASSPLRSSYNEQFF. CDR3 DNA: TGTGCCAGCAGTCCTCTCCGCTCCTCCTACAATGAGCAGTTCTTC.

V and J are TRBV27 and TRBJ1-2; D call uncertain. Germline CDR1 reads MNHEY; CDR2 reads SMNVEV (reference sequence). V shed 0 bases and J shed 7 bases, with 9 bases lying between them. The CDR3 spans 13 residues. CDR3 coding DNA: TGTGCCAGCAGTTTATCGGAGGGAAGTGGCTACACCTTC. It encodes CASSLSEGSGYTF.

The J gene is TRBJ2-7, the V gene TRBV6-1, with 9 bases fitting TRBD1. J was trimmed by 6 bases and V by 6 bases; bases with no gene match: 6. The CDR3 covers 13 residues. Germline CDR1 MNHNS, CDR2 SASEGT. CDR3 amino acids: CASRAGTGSEQYF. The DNA of the CDR3 is TGTGCCAGCAGAGCCGGGACAGGGTCCGAGCAGTACTTC.

The chain recombines TRBV5-5 with TRBJ1-4; 7 bases fit TRBD1. The CDR3 extends over 17 amino acids. Trimming cost V 1 base and J 4 bases; bases outside gene matches: 10. Germline-derived CDR1 and CDR2 are SGHKS and YYEKEE (reference sequence). CDR3 amino acids: CASSLIPGQAVNEKLFF. As DNA, the CDR3 is TGTGCCAGCAGCTTGATCCCCGGACAGGCAGTTAATGAAAAACTGTTTTTT.

This sequence joins TRBV14 and TRBJ1-1; D gene ambiguous. Germline values: CDR1 SGHDN, CDR2 FVKESK. The CDR3 sequence is 14 residues long. Trimming stripped 5 bases from V and 1 base from J, with 11 bases between. CDR3 amino acids: CASSSQPANTEAFF. CDR3 nucleotides: TGTGCCAGCAGCTCGCAGCCTGCGAACACTGAAGCTTTCTTT.

The rearrangement uses TRBV18 and TRBJ2-1, with a weak D call TRBD1 (5 bases). The germline V and J ends were trimmed by 6 bases and 7 bases, with 16 bases remaining between them. Germline CDR1 reads KGHSH; CDR2 reads LQKENI. The CDR3 is made up of 14 amino acids. The CDR3 region has the DNA TGTGCCAGCTCCGTCGGAACAGGCGTGAATGAGCAGTTCTTC. Protein product: CASSVGTGVNEQFF. The full variable domain, in which reference TRBV18 and TRBJ2-1 provide the parts outside the CDR3, is NAGVMQNPRHLVRRRGQEARLRCSPMKGHSHVYWYRQLPEEGLKFMVYLQKENIIDESGMPKERFSAEFPKEGPSILRIQQVVRGDSAAYFCASSVGTGVNEQFFGPGTRLTVL.

This clonotype showed up just a few times. The chain joins TRBV4-1 to TRBJ1-2; weak D call: TRBD1 (5 bases). Germline V lookup: CDR1 MGHRA, CDR2 YSYEKL. V shed 2 bases and J shed 7 bases, with 17 bases lying between them. CDR3 length: 15 residues. DNA of the CDR3: TGCGCCAGCAGCCAAAGCCTCCTTCGGGACGGTGGCTACACCTTC. This codes for CASSQSLLRDGGYTF.

The gene calls are TRBV29-1 and TRBJ1-2; weak D call: TRBD1 (6 bases). CDR1 SQVTM and CDR2 ANQGSEA come from the germline V gene. CDR3 length: 12 amino acids. Trimming removed 2 bases from V and 8 bases from J, with 12 bases in between. The CDR3 loop reads CSVERQVGGYTF. For the CDR3, the DNA is TGCAGCGTTGAACGACAGGTCGGAGGCTACACCTTC.